This T cell receptor beta chain was captured by sequencing in a study of T cells in Graves' hyperthyroidism and ophthalmopathy (dated by TCRdb to about 2019). Some background on the complete study: Peripheral blood samples were taken at the time of initial diagnosis, prior to any treatment. The roughly 91 discovery patients were randomly divided into training and test sets at a 7:3 ratio. TCR Vbeta CDR3 sequencing of 130 to 150 peripheral blood samples (over 40 ophthalmopathy, about 74 hyperthyroidism and roughly 17 progressor patients) is reported in the paper. To identify distinguishing TCR V-J signatures, a discovery cohort of about 95 patients was used, comprising 43 with Graves' ophthalmopathy and approximately 57 with stable Graves' hyperthyroidism. Thyroid tissue and blood T-cell repertoires from roughly 6 Graves' hyperthyroidism patients were also compared in the study. Whether ophthalmopathy could be predicted prospectively was tested in an independent validation cohort made up of fewer than 20 hyperthyroidism patients plus 17 patients who later progressed to ophthalmopathy. After blood sampling, hyperthyroidism patients were treated with methimazole at a starting dose of 30 mg daily, and ophthalmopathy patients were treated with high-dose intravenous methylprednisolone.

Amplification of TCR beta CDR3 regions was carried out from RNA transcripts. For the first round of RT-PCR on the TCR CDR3, the HTBI primer set was used together with the Qiagen OneStep RT-PCR kit. The libraries were constructed in a second round of multiplex PCR and then size-selected and purified. Paired-end sequencing of the libraries was performed with 100 bp reads on an Illumina HiSeq2000. Processing in the source paper ran as follows. Raw data were processed with SOAPnuke, discarding reads with adapters, uncalled bases, mean Phred below 15, or no exact constant-primer or identifier match. High-quality paired reads were merged using COPE v1.2.5, and each unique nucleotide sequence was defined as a clonotype. MiTCR v1.1 was used to align clonotypes to the IMGT TRBV, TRBD and TRBJ reference segments. Analysis was restricted to V-J combinations with a frequency above 0.0001, which covered over 98% of repertoires. A TCS score was defined as the ratio of F50 (clonal expansion) to E x V (chaos), with BLOSUM62-based TCRdist applied between CDR3 peptides within each V-J. Welch's t-statistics and random forest reduced some 510 V-J features to 10 to 15, which were used in a naive Bayes classifier (R e1071). The public reads were quality trimmed at Q25 with fastp and then assembled into clones with MiXCR by TCRdb, keeping productive beta chains. Each CDR3 protein gets just one entry, which takes the most common genes and DNA from the rows behind it. V and J calls and clone size were set by TCRdb, not the authors. Recorded for this sample are roughly 380,000 distinct CDR3 sequences; around 18% of them occurred a single time. The top ten hold roughly a sixth of the sample.

Notes on this clonotype: Its antigen is unknown. Qualities for individual bases were not recorded, and no much larger clone is one base off.

What the authors observed across the whole study: No statistical method was used to set the sample size in advance, and investigators knew the group allocation. In cross-validation, a model built on a 13 V-J signature told ophthalmopathy apart from stable hyperthyroidism with 85% to 90% sensitivity and about 81% specificity, and in testing the same model reached 80%/75%. Most expanded thyroid clonotypes (frequency above 0.001) were also found in blood, which suggests that blood repertoires may mirror thyroid immune responses. In validation, the model predicted progression to ophthalmopathy with 55% to 71% sensitivity and roughly 72% specificity, a median of 6.5 months before onset.

Moderately to severely active disease, a Clinical Activity Score of at least 3, a NOSPECS grade of at least 4, and a duration under 3 months were present in ophthalmopathy patients. The study excluded patients with uncontrolled infections, other autoimmune diseases, pregnancy or lactation. Diagnoses were established on the basis of clinical symptoms, serum thyroxine and TRAb, thyroid ultrasound, and orbital computed tomography. PBMCs were separated from roughly 10 ml of fresh peripheral blood using Ficoll-Paque density gradient centrifugation. Trizol reagent was used to extract total RNA, and RNA quality was then checked on an Agilent 2100 Bioanalyzer. Measured from the cysteine to the phenylalanine, the CDR3 is 14 residues long. Just the 42-base CDR3 DNA is kept, in frame starting at base 1. Unmatched junction bases come to 11, with V trimmed by 7 bases and J by 6 bases. For CDR1 and CDR2, the germline V gene lists MNHEY and SVGEGT.

The source of this sequence is a woman in her thirties or forties with Graves' ophthalmopathy. The chain joins TRBV6-2 or TRBV6-3 to TRBJ2-7; 8 bases in the middle match TRBD1. The specimen sequenced was blood. The CDR3 reads CASTLRRTGTEQYF. The nucleotides are TGTGCCAGCACCCTCCGCCGGACAGGGACCGAGCAGTACTTC.